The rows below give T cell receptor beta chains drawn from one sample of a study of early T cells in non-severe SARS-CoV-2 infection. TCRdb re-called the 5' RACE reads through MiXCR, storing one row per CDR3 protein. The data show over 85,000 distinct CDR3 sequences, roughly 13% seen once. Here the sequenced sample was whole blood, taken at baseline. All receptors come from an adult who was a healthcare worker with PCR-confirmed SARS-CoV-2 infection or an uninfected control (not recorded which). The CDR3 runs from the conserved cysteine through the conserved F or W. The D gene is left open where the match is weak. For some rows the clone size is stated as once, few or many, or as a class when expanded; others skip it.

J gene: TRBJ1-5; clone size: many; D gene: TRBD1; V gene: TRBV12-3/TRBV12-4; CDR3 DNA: TGTGCCAGCAGTTCGCCAGGGGGCGGCAATCAGCCCCAGCATTTT; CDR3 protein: CASSSPGGGNQPQHF
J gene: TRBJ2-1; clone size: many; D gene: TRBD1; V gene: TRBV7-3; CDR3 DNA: TGTGCCAGCAGCTCTACAGGGGATACATACAATGAGCAGTTCTTC; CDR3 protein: CASSSTGDTYNEQFF
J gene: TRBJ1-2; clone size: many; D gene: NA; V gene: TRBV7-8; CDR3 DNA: TGTGCCAGCAGCTTAGCCCGCGGGATAAACTATGGCTACACCTTC; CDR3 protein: CASSLARGINYGYTF
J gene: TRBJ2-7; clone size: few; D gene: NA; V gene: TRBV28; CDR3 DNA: TGTGCCAGCAGTTTGACTTATAGCTCCTACGAGCAGTACTTC; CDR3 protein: CASSLTYSSYEQYF
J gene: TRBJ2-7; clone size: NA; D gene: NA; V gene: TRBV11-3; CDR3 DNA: TGTGCCAGCAGCTCGGGTTCCGAGCAGTACTTC; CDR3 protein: CASSSGSEQYF
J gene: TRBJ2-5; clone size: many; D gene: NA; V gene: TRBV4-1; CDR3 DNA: TGCGCCAGCAGCCAAGATATGGTAGGCGGCCAAGAGACCCAGTACTTC; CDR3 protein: CASSQDMVGGQETQYF
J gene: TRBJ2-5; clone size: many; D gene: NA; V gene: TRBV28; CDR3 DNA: TGTGCCAGCAGATGGACAGTCCAAGAGACCCAGTACTTC; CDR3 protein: CASRWTVQETQYF
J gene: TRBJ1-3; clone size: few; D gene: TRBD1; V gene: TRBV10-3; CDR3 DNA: TGTGCCATCAGGGGGGACAGTGGAAACACCATATATTTT; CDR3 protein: CAIRGDSGNTIYF
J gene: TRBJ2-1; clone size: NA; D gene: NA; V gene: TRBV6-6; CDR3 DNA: TGTGCCAGCACCAATAGTCGCACCGCTGAGCAGTTCTTC; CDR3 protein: CASTNSRTAEQFF
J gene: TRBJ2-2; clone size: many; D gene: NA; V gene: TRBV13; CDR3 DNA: TGTGCCAGCAGCTTAGGTGGACTGCACACCGGGGAGCTGTTTTTT; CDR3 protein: CASSLGGLHTGELFF
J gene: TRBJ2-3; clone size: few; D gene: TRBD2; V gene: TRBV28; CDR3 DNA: TGTGCCAGCAGTTTGGACCTAGCGGGAGGTAGCACAGATACGCAGTATTTT; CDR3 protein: CASSLDLAGGSTDTQYF
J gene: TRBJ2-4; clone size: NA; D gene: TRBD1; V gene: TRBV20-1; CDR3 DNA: TGCAGTGCTAGGACAGGGGGATCCAAAAACATTCAGTACTTC; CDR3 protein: CSARTGGSKNIQYF
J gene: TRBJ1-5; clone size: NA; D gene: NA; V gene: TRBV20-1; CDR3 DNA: TGCAGTGCCCCCCGCCGGGGGGGCAATCAGCCCCAGCATTTT; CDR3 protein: CSAPRRGGNQPQHF
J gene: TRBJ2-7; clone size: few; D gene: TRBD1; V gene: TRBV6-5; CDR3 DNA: TGTGCCAGCAGTTTTTCAGGGGGCTCCTACGAGCAGTACTTC; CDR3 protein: CASSFSGGSYEQYF
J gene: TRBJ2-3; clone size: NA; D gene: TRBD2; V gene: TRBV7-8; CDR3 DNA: TGTGCCAGCAGCTTAAAGACTAGCCCCCTTCAGTATTTT; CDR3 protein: CASSLKTSPLQYF
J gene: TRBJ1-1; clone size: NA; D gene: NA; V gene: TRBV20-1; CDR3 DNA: TGCAGTGCAATGGGGCGCACTGAAGCTTTCTTT; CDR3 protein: CSAMGRTEAFF
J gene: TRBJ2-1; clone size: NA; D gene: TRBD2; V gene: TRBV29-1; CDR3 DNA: TGCAGCGTGCTCCCCGCAAGCGGGGACTCCTACAATGAGCAGTTCTTC; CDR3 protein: CSVLPASGDSYNEQFF
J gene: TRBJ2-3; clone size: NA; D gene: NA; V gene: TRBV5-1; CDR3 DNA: TGCGCCAGCAGCCGGGCGGGGACGTTACCAGATACGCAGTATTTT; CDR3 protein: CASSRAGTLPDTQYF
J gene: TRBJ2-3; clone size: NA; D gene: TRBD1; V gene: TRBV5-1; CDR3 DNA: TGCGCCAGCAGTCCGGGACAGGTCTGGGGAGATACGCAGTATTTT; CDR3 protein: CASSPGQVWGDTQYF
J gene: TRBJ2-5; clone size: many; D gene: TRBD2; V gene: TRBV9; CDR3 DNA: TGTGCCAGCAGCGTAGGTGGGACTAGCGGGATCTATGGAGAGACCCAGTACTTC; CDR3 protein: CASSVGGTSGIYGETQYF
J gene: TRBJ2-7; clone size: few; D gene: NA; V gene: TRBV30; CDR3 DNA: TGTGCCTGGGGCGCAGGAGACTCCTACGAGCAGTACTTC; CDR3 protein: CAWGAGDSYEQYF
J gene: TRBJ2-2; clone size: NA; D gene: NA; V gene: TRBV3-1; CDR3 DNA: TGTGCCAGCAGCCAAGAGGCCGGGAACACCGGGGAGCTGTTTTTT; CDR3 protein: CASSQEAGNTGELFF
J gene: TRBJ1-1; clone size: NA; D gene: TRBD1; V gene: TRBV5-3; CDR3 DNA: TGTGCCAGAAGCGAGGACAGGGGGCGGCAGAACACTGAAGCTTTCTTT; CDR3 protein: CARSEDRGRQNTEAFF
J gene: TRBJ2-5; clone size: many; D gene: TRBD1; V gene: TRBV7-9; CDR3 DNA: TGTGCCAGCAGCTTTACAGGGGGAGTCCAAGAGACCCAGTACTTC; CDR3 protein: CASSFTGGVQETQYF
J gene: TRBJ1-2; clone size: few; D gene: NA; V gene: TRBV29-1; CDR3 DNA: TGCAGCGTTGACGAGTTCTATGGCTACACCTTC; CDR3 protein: CSVDEFYGYTF
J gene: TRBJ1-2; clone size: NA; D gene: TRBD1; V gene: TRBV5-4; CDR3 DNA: TGTGCCAGCAGCTCCCTGGGACAGGGAGACTATGGCTACACCTTC; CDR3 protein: CASSSLGQGDYGYTF
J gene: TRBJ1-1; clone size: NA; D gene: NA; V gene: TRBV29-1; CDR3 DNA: TGCAGCGTTCGCCCCGGGGGGGGCCTGAACACTGAAGCTTTCTTT; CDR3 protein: CSVRPGGGLNTEAFF
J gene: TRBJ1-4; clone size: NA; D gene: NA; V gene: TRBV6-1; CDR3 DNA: TGTGCCAGCAGTGAAGCGCTACGGCTTAATGAAAAACTGTTTTTT; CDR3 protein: CASSEALRLNEKLFF
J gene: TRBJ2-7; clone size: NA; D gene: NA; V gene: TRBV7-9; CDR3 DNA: TGTGCCAGCAGCTTAGTCGCGGTCTACGAGCAGTACTTC; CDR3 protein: CASSLVAVYEQYF
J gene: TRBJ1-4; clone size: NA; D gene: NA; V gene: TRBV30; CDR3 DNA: TGTGCCTGGAGTGTACTGACAGGTGAAAAACTGTTTTTT; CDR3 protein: CAWSVLTGEKLFF
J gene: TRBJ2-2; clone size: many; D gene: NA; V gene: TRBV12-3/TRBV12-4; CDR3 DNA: TGTGCCAGCAGTTTAGCAAACCCAGCCGGGGAGCTGTTTTTT; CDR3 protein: CASSLANPAGELFF
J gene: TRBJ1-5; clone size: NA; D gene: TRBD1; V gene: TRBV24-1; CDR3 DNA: TGTGCCACCAGTGACCCGACAGGGTATCAGCCCCAGCATTTT; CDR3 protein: CATSDPTGYQPQHF
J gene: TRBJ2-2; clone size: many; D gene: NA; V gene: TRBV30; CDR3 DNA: TGTGCCTGGAGTGGTTCAGAGGTCACCGGGGAGCTGTTTTTT; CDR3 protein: CAWSGSEVTGELFF
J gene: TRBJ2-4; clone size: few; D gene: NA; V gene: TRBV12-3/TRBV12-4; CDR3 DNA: TGTGCCAGCAGTCTACAAGGGGCTATGAACATTCAGTACTTC; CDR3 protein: CASSLQGAMNIQYF
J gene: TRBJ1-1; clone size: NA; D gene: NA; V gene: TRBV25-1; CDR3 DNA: TGTGCCAACCTCAGGGACCCTTTCTTT; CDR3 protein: CANLRDPFF
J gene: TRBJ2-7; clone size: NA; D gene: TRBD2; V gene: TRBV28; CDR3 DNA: TGTGCCAGCAGTTCCCTGGGGGGGAACGAGCAGTACTTC; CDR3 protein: CASSSLGGNEQYF
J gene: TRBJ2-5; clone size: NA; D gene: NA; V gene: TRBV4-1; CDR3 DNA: TGCGCCAGCAGCCAACACTTCGAGCGAGAGACCCAGTACTTC; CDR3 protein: CASSQHFERETQYF
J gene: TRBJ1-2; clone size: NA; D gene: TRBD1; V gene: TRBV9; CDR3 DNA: TGTGCCAGCAGCGGAGGCTCCGGGACAGAGAACTATGGCTACACCTTC; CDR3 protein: CASSGGSGTENYGYTF
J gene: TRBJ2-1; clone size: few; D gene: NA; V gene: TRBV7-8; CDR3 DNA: TGTGCCAGCAGCTCGATGACAGCTGTCTCCTACAATGAGCAGTTCTTC; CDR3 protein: CASSSMTAVSYNEQFF
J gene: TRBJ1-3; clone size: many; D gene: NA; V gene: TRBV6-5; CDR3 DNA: TGTGCCAGCAGTCGGGCCACACACTCTGGAAACACCATATATTTT; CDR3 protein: CASSRATHSGNTIYF
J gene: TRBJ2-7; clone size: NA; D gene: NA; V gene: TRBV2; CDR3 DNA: TGTGCCAGCAGTCTCCCCTTAGGCTACGAGCAGTACTTC; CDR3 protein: CASSLPLGYEQYF
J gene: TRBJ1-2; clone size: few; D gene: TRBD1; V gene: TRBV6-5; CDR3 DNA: TGTGCCAGCAGTACAGGGGCGCTTGGCTACACCTTC; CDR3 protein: CASSTGALGYTF
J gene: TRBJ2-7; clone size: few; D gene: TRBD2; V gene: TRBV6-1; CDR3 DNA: TGTGCCAGCAGTGAAGAGGCGGGAGGGCCCCACGAGCAGTACTTC; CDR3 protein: CASSEEAGGPHEQYF
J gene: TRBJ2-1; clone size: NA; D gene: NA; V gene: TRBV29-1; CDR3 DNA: TGCAGCGCACGAACTGGGCTTTACAATGAGCAGTTCTTC; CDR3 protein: CSARTGLYNEQFF
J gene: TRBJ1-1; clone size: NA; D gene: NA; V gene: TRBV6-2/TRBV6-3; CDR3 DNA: TGTGCCAGCAGTGCCCAGGGGATGTTGACTGAAGCTTTCTTT; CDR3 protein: CASSAQGMLTEAFF
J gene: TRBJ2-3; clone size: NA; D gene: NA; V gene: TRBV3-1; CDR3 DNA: TGTGCCAGCAGCCAAGAGGAGACAGATACGCAGTATTTT; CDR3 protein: CASSQEETDTQYF
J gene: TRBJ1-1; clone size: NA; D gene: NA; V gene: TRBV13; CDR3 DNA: TGTGCCAGCAGCTTATCTGTGTCAGGGAACACTGAAGCTTTCTTT; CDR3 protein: CASSLSVSGNTEAFF
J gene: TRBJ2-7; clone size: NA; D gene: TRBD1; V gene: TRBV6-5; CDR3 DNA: TGTGCCAGCACCCGCCAACCGGGACAGGGAATGTACGAGCAGTACTTC; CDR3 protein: CASTRQPGQGMYEQYF
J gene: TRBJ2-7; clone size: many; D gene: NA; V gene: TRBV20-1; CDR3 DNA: TGCAGTGCTAGGGATAGAGGTTACGAGCAGTACTTC; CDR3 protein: CSARDRGYEQYF
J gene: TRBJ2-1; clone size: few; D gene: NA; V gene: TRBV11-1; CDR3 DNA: TGTGCCAGCAGCTCCCCCGGGTACAATGAGCAGTTCTTC; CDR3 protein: CASSSPGYNEQFF
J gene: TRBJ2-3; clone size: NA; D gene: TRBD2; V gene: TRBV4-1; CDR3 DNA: TGCGCCAGCAGCCATGCTAGCGGACCTAGCACAGATACGCAGTATTTT; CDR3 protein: CASSHASGPSTDTQYF
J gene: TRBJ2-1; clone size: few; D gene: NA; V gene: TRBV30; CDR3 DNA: TGTGCCTGGAGTGTTTTAGTAAATTTTAAGCAGTTCTTC; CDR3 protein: CAWSVLVNFKQFF